Listed below are T cell receptor beta chains from one sample, sequenced in a study of blood T cell repertoires in COVID-19. Here immunoSEQ multiplex PCR was the method, and the copy in TCRdb shows in-frame clones only, minus some. This sample has a few hundred thousand clones, with roughly nine tenths found just once. Sequences were obtained from peripheral blood. All receptors come from a man aged 55 to 69 with acute or convalescent COVID-19. Both conserved end residues are part of each CDR3. Each record gives: CDR3 protein, CDR3 DNA, clone size, D gene, J gene, V gene. A D gene is named only where the DNA matches it firmly. Part of the rows lack a size; the others show once, few, many or a class for expanded clones.

CDR3aa: CSVDTGENTQYF
CDR3nt: TGCAGCGTGGATACAGGGGAAAATACGCAGTATTTT
abundance: -
d_gene: TRBD1
j_gene: TRBJ2-3
v_gene: TRBV29-1

CDR3aa: CASSPTGDSNQPQHF
CDR3nt: TGTGCCAGCAGTCCGACAGGGGATAGCAATCAGCCCCAGCATTTT
abundance: -
d_gene: TRBD1
j_gene: TRBJ1-5
v_gene: TRBV6-4

CDR3aa: CASSSLLEEQFF
CDR3nt: TGCGCCAGCAGCTCGCTTCTCGAGGAGCAGTTCTTC
abundance: -
d_gene: -
j_gene: TRBJ2-1
v_gene: TRBV5-1

CDR3aa: CASSRTDTIYF
CDR3nt: TGTGCCAGCAGTCGAACGGACACCATATATTTT
abundance: -
d_gene: -
j_gene: TRBJ1-3
v_gene: TRBV27

CDR3aa: CASSFTQNYGYTF
CDR3nt: TGTGCCAGTAGTTTTACACAAAACTATGGCTACACCTTC
abundance: -
d_gene: -
j_gene: TRBJ1-2
v_gene: TRBV19

CDR3aa: CASSLVRTGVSGEYF
CDR3nt: TGCGCCAGCAGCTTGGTTCGGACAGGGGTTTCGGGCGAGTACTTC
abundance: -
d_gene: TRBD1
j_gene: TRBJ2-5
v_gene: TRBV5-1

CDR3aa: CASSFDRGGDTQYF
CDR3nt: TGTGCCAGCAGCTTCGACAGGGGAGGAGATACGCAGTATTTT
abundance: -
d_gene: TRBD1
j_gene: TRBJ2-3
v_gene: TRBV7-8

CDR3aa: CAIGRTSGSYEQYF
CDR3nt: TGTGCCATCGGACGGACTAGCGGGAGTTACGAGCAGTACTTC
abundance: once
d_gene: TRBD2
j_gene: TRBJ2-7
v_gene: TRBV10-3

CDR3aa: CAISEKMSNTEAFF
CDR3nt: TGTGCCATCAGTGAAAAGATGAGTAACACTGAAGCTTTCTTT
abundance: -
d_gene: -
j_gene: TRBJ1-1
v_gene: TRBV10-3

CDR3aa: CASSPPGETEAFF
CDR3nt: TGTGCCAGCAGCCCTCCAGGGGAAACTGAAGCTTTCTTT
abundance: -
d_gene: -
j_gene: TRBJ1-1
v_gene: TRBV7-3

CDR3aa: CASSPRVLSQYYEQYF
CDR3nt: TGTGCCAGCAGCCCGCGGGTTCTCTCCCAGTACTACGAGCAGTACTTC
abundance: -
d_gene: -
j_gene: TRBJ2-7
v_gene: TRBV5-6

CDR3aa: CASSRGEADSGNTIYF
CDR3nt: TGTGCCAGCAGCCGGGGGGAGGCAGACTCTGGAAACACCATATATTTT
abundance: -
d_gene: -
j_gene: TRBJ1-3
v_gene: TRBV4-2

CDR3aa: CASSSTDLNTGELFF
CDR3nt: TGTGCCAGCAGCTCCACGGACTTGAACACCGGGGAGCTGTTTTTT
abundance: -
d_gene: -
j_gene: TRBJ2-2
v_gene: TRBV7-3

CDR3aa: CASSLGGTSSWHEQYF
CDR3nt: TGTGCCAGCAGCTTAGGGGGGACTAGCTCTTGGCACGAGCAGTACTTC
abundance: -
d_gene: TRBD2
j_gene: TRBJ2-7
v_gene: TRBV7-2

CDR3aa: CASKGGTPRSPLHF
CDR3nt: TGTGCCAGTAAAGGCGGCACCCCCCGTTCACCCCTCCACTTT
abundance: -
d_gene: -
j_gene: TRBJ1-6
v_gene: TRBV19

CDR3aa: CASSYEAGGNNEQFF
CDR3nt: TGTGCCAGCAGTTACGAGGCGGGAGGAAACAATGAGCAGTTCTTC
abundance: -
d_gene: TRBD2
j_gene: TRBJ2-1
v_gene: TRBV6-5

CDR3aa: CATSRDSSGLAGGLDNEQFF
CDR3nt: TGTGCCACCAGCAGAGATAGCTCGGGACTAGCGGGAGGACTCGACAATGAGCAGTTCTTC
abundance: -
d_gene: TRBD2
j_gene: TRBJ2-1
v_gene: TRBV15

CDR3aa: CASSLAGDTNYGYTF
CDR3nt: TGTGCCAGCAGCTTAGCAGGGGATACCAACTATGGCTACACCTTC
abundance: few
d_gene: -
j_gene: TRBJ1-2
v_gene: TRBV11-3

CDR3aa: CSVENTGTYNEQFF
CDR3nt: TGCAGCGTTGAAAATACAGGGACGTACAATGAGCAGTTCTTC
abundance: -
d_gene: -
j_gene: TRBJ2-1
v_gene: TRBV29-1

CDR3aa: CASSSGTLNYGYTF
CDR3nt: TGTGCCAGCAGTTCCGGGACATTGAACTATGGCTACACCTTC
abundance: -
d_gene: -
j_gene: TRBJ1-2
v_gene: TRBV27

CDR3aa: CASSQGGTYEQYF
CDR3nt: TGCGCCAGCAGCCAGGGAGGCACCTACGAGCAGTACTTC
abundance: once
d_gene: -
j_gene: TRBJ2-7
v_gene: TRBV5-1

CDR3aa: CASTGGPGNSPLHF
CDR3nt: TGTGCCAGTACCGGAGGGCCAGGAAATTCACCCCTCCACTTT
abundance: -
d_gene: -
j_gene: TRBJ1-6
v_gene: TRBV19

CDR3aa: CASSLASGPGEKLFF
CDR3nt: TGTGCCAGCAGCTTGGCGTCGGGTCCTGGTGAAAAACTGTTTTTT
abundance: few
d_gene: -
j_gene: TRBJ1-4
v_gene: TRBV5-4

CDR3aa: CASSQDPQRGTTDTQYF
CDR3nt: TGTGCCAGCAGCCAAGATCCCCAGCGGGGAACCACAGATACGCAGTATTTT
abundance: -
d_gene: TRBD2
j_gene: TRBJ2-3
v_gene: TRBV3-1/TRBV3-2

CDR3aa: CASSLLGLAGLTDTQYF
CDR3nt: TGTGCCAGCAGCTTATTGGGACTAGCGGGATTGACAGATACGCAGTATTTT
abundance: -
d_gene: TRBD2
j_gene: TRBJ2-3
v_gene: TRBV7-9

CDR3aa: CASSEGQGTEAFF
CDR3nt: TGTGCCAGCAGTGAAGGCCAGGGCACTGAAGCTTTCTTT
abundance: -
d_gene: -
j_gene: TRBJ1-1
v_gene: TRBV6-4

CDR3aa: CSASRPGEQYF
CDR3nt: TGCAGTGCTAGCAGGCCGGGGGAGCAGTACTTC
abundance: -
d_gene: -
j_gene: TRBJ2-7
v_gene: TRBV20-1

CDR3aa: CASSLYSVRGPGELFF
CDR3nt: TGTGCCAGCAGTTTGTATTCGGTGAGGGGGCCCGGGGAGCTGTTTTTT
abundance: -
d_gene: TRBD1
j_gene: TRBJ2-2
v_gene: TRBV28

CDR3aa: CASSQEGQGLGRGSPLHF
CDR3nt: TGCGCCAGCAGCCAAGAGGGACAGGGCCTGGGAAGGGGGTCACCCCTCCACTTT
abundance: -
d_gene: TRBD1
j_gene: TRBJ1-6
v_gene: TRBV4-1

CDR3aa: CASSGDLAGLNEQFF
CDR3nt: TGTGCCAGCAGCGGAGATCTAGCGGGGTTGAATGAGCAGTTCTTC
abundance: -
d_gene: TRBD2
j_gene: TRBJ2-1
v_gene: TRBV9

CDR3aa: CASSPLRYEQYF
CDR3nt: TGTGCCAGCAGCCCCTTACGGTACGAGCAGTACTTC
abundance: -
d_gene: -
j_gene: TRBJ2-7
v_gene: TRBV11-2

CDR3aa: CASSWEPLTGANTEAFF
CDR3nt: TGTGCCAGCAGCTGGGAACCCCTCACAGGGGCTAACACTGAAGCTTTCTTT
abundance: -
d_gene: TRBD1
j_gene: TRBJ1-1
v_gene: TRBV5-4

CDR3aa: CASRQDAAGGGEQYF
CDR3nt: TGCGCCAGCAGACAAGATGCAGCGGGAGGGGGCGAGCAGTACTTC
abundance: -
d_gene: TRBD2
j_gene: TRBJ2-7
v_gene: TRBV4-3

CDR3aa: CASSQDRGRGSYNEQFF
CDR3nt: TGCGCCAGCAGCCAAGATCGGGGGAGGGGCTCCTACAATGAGCAGTTCTTC
abundance: -
d_gene: TRBD2
j_gene: TRBJ2-1
v_gene: TRBV4-3

CDR3aa: CSVRQGASTGELFF
CDR3nt: TGCAGCGTACGACAGGGGGCAAGCACCGGGGAGCTGTTTTTT
abundance: once
d_gene: TRBD1
j_gene: TRBJ2-2
v_gene: TRBV29-1

CDR3aa: CASSLESQVRETQYF
CDR3nt: TGCGCCAGCAGCTTAGAGTCACAGGTTAGGGAGACCCAGTACTTC
abundance: -
d_gene: -
j_gene: TRBJ2-5
v_gene: TRBV5-1

CDR3aa: CASSEAGTQYF
CDR3nt: TGTGCCAGCAGCGAAGCAGGTACGCAGTATTTT
abundance: once
d_gene: -
j_gene: TRBJ2-3
v_gene: TRBV3-1/TRBV3-2

CDR3aa: CASGTSGSLGTQYF
CDR3nt: TGTGCCAGTGGGACTAGCGGGAGTCTTGGTACGCAGTATTTT
abundance: -
d_gene: TRBD2
j_gene: TRBJ2-3
v_gene: TRBV19

CDR3aa: CASSPPGGGPTDTQYF
CDR3nt: TGTGCCAGCAGTCCCCCGGGGGGAGGGCCAACAGATACGCAGTATTTT
abundance: few
d_gene: TRBD2
j_gene: TRBJ2-3
v_gene: TRBV28

CDR3aa: CASSYALSYEQYF
CDR3nt: TGTGCCAGCAGTTACGCACTATCCTACGAGCAGTACTTC
abundance: -
d_gene: -
j_gene: TRBJ2-7
v_gene: TRBV6-5